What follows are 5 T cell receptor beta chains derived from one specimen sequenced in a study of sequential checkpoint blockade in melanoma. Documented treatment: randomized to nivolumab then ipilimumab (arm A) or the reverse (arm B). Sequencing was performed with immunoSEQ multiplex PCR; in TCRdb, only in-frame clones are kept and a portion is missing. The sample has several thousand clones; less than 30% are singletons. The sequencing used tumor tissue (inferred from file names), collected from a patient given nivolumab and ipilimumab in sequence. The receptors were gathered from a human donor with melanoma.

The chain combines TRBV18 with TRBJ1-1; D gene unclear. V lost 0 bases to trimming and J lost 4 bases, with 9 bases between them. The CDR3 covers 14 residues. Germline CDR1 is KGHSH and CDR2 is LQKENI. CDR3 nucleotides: TGTGCCAGCTCACCACCGGCGTTGGGCACTGAAGCTTTCTTT. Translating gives CASSPPALGTEAFF.

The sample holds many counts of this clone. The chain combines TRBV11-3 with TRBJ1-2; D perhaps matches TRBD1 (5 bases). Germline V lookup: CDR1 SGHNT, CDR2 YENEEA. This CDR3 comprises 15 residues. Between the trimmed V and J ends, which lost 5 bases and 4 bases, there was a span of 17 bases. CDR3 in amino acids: CASSGGLFNGYGYTF. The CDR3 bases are TGTGCCAGCAGCGGGGGACTCTTCAACGGCTATGGCTACACCTTC.

The CDR3 nucleotides read TGTGCCAGCAGCACAGGTTATCGTAATGAAGCTTTCTTT. This codes for CASSTGYRNEAFF. The rearrangement links TRBV6-8 to TRBJ1-1; TRBD1 is a possible D gene (5 bases). V shed 6 bases and J shed 7 bases, with 15 bases lying between them. The CDR3 is 13 amino acids. CDR1 is MNHGY and CDR2 is SAAAGT in the germline V gene.

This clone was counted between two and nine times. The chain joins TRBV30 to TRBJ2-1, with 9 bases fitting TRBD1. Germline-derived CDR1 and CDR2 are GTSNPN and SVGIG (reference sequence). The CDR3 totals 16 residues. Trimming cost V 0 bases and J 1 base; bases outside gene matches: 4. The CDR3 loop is CAWSVSGTGSYNEQFF. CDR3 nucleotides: TGTGCCTGGAGTGTTAGTGGGACAGGGTCCTACAATGAGCAGTTCTTC.

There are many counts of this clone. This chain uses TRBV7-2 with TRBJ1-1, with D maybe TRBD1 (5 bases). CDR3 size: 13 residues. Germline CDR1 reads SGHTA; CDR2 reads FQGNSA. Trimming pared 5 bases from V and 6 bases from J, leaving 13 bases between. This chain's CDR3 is CASSPRGLAEAFF. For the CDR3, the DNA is TGTGCCAGCAGCCCGAGGGGCCTCGCTGAAGCTTTCTTT.